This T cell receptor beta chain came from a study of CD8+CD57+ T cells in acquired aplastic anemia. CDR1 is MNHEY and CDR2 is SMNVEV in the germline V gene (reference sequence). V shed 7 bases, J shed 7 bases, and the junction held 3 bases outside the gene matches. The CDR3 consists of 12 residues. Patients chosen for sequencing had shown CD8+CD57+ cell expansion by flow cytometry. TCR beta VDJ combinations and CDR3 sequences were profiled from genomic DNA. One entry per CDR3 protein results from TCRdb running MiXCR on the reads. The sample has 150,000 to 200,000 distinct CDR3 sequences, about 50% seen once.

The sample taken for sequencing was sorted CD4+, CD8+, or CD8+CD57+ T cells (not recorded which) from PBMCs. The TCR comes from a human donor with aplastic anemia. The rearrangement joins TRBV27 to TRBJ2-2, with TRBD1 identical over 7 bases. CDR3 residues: CASTNRGGELFF. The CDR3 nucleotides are TGTGCCAGCACAAACAGGGGCGGGGAGCTGTTTTTT.